Below are 14 T cell receptor beta chains sequenced from a single sample in a study of cytomegalovirus exposure and HLA in healthy donors. Libraries were prepared by immunoSEQ multiplex PCR; TCRdb keeps only in-frame clonotypes and omits some of them. The table includes 110,000 to 150,000 clones, approximately 89% detected once. The sequencing input was PBMCs. The receptors shown here come from a man aged 18-30 years in good health and CMV-seronegative.

This chain connects TRBV19 to TRBJ2-3; 7 nucleotides align to TRBD1. V was clipped by 9 bases and J by 1 base; unmatched bases: 4. Germline assignment: CDR1 LNHDA and CDR2 SQIVND (reference sequence). The CDR3 is made up of 13 amino acids. The DNA for the CDR3 is TGTGCCAGCAGACAGGGTCGCACAGATACGCAGTATTTT. Translated, it gives CASRQGRTDTQYF.

The chain combines TRBV7-8 with TRBJ2-1, with no clear D. Deletions cut 2 bases from V and 1 base from J, with 9 bases between. The CDR3 is made up of 15 amino acids. CDR1 and CDR2 from the germline V gene are SGHVS and FQNEAQ. The CDR3 DNA follows: TGTGCCAGCAGCTTATCCATCGGGTCCTACAATGAGCAGTTCTTC. The encoded protein is CASSLSIGSYNEQFF.

The CDR3 sequence: CASSESGSDTQYF. In DNA, the CDR3 is TGTGCCAGCAGTGAGAGCGGGAGTGATACGCAGTATTTT. The rearrangement joins TRBV6-4 to TRBJ2-3, with TRBD2 identical over 8 bases. Per germline, CDR1 MRHNA and CDR2 SNTAGT. The length of the CDR3 is 13 residues. After removal of 3 bases from V and 6 bases from J, the junction contained 2 bases not matched to a gene.

This chain uses TRBV7-9 with TRBJ1-6; the D gene is possibly TRBD1 (6 bases). Germline V gene lookup returns CDR1 SEHNR and CDR2 FQNEAQ (reference sequence). Deletions cut 6 bases from V and 7 bases from J, with 16 bases between. This CDR3 is built from 15 residues. DNA of the CDR3: TGTGCCAGCAGACAAGTCCCAGGGGTCAATTCACCCCTCCACTTT. This codes for CASRQVPGVNSPLHF. Full variable domain (missing parts from reference TRBV7-9 and TRBJ1-6): DTGVSQNPRHKITKRGQNVTFRCDPISEHNRLYWYRQTLGQGPEFLTYFQNEAQLEKSRLLSDRFSAERPKGSFSTLEIQRTEQGDSAMYLCASRQVPGVNSPLHFGNGTRLTVT.

This clone was recorded only once. The rearrangement joins TRBV14 to TRBJ2-2; 10 bases match TRBD2. CDR3 length equals 20 residues. Germline CDR1 is SGHDN and CDR2 is FVKESK. V was clipped by 4 bases and J by 6 bases; unmatched bases: 20. The CDR3 sequence: CASSPVAGGVVLAGAGELFF. CDR3 sequence (DNA): TGTGCCAGCAGCCCGGTCGCAGGGGGCGTTGTCCTAGCGGGGGCCGGGGAGCTGTTTTTT.

The V and J genes are TRBV6-5 and TRBJ1-1, with D hard to call. CDR3 length equals 15 residues. From germline, CDR1 is MNHEY and CDR2 SVGAGI. Trimming removed 2 bases at V and 1 base at J, with 11 bases between. The CDR3 DNA follows: TGTGCCAGCAGTTACGGGTCTTCAGGGAACACTGAAGCTTTCTTT. Amino acids: CASSYGSSGNTEAFF.

This rearrangement joins TRBV5-5 to TRBJ2-7; 8 bases fit TRBD2. The trim removed 0 bases at V and 3 bases at J, leaving 5 bases unmatched. This CDR3 has 15 residues. Germline CDR1 and CDR2: SGHKS and YYEKEE (reference sequence). The CDR3 sequence: CASSLGLATSYEQYV. CDR3 DNA: TGTGCCAGCAGCTTGGGACTAGCGACCAGCTACGAGCAGTACGTC.

The rearrangement uses TRBV6-4 and TRBJ2-1; 8 bases map to TRBD2. The V gene's germline CDR1 is MRHNA and CDR2 SNTAGT. After removal of 6 bases from V and 1 base from J, the junction contained 8 bases not matched to a gene. The CDR3 extends over 16 amino acids. Written as DNA, the CDR3 is TGTGCCAGCAGCCGAACTAGCGGCCCTTCCTACAATGAGCAGTTCTTC. This encodes CASSRTSGPSYNEQFF.

V gene TRBV5-8 combines with J gene TRBJ2-7; D unresolved. V was trimmed by 5 bases and J by 1 base, leaving 19 bases between them. This CDR3 contains 16 residues. The germline V gene has CDR1 SGHTS and CDR2 YDEGEE. CDR3 residues: CASRRPATDPSYEQYV. In nucleotides, the CDR3 is TGTGCCAGCAGGAGGCCCGCCACGGATCCATCCTACGAGCAGTACGTC.

The chain employs TRBV19 and TRBJ2-7; tentative D call: TRBD1 (6 bases). The germline V and J ends were trimmed by 6 bases and 5 bases, with 20 bases remaining between them. The CDR3 contains 15 residues. Looked up from germline, CDR1 is LNHDA and CDR2 is SQIVND (reference sequence). The DNA for the CDR3 is TGTGCCAGTAGCTTCCCAGGGGACAATTTTAACGAGCAGTACTTC. Translating gives CASSFPGDNFNEQYF.

The genes are TRBV11-2 and TRBJ2-1, with D unclear. Trimming removed 3 bases at V and 2 bases at J, with 11 bases between. This CDR3 spans 15 amino acids. Germline V gene lookup returns CDR1 SGHAT and CDR2 FQNNGV. The DNA for the CDR3 is TGTGCCAGCAGCTTGTTGCGGTCGGCCTACAATGAGCAGTTCTTC. Protein sequence: CASSLLRSAYNEQFF.

This chain joins TRBV9 and TRBJ1-1, with 7 bases lining up with TRBD1. Germline values: CDR1 SGDLS, CDR2 YYNGEE. Losses at the gene ends were 2 bases for V and 0 bases for J; bases not matched to a gene: 4. CDR3 length equals 15 residues. The CDR3 nucleotides are TGTGCCAGCAGCGTGGGGGACAGAATGAACACTGAAGCTTTCTTT. Translation gives CASSVGDRMNTEAFF.

The chain joins TRBV5-4 to TRBJ1-4; 7 bases fit TRBD1. The length of the CDR3 is 16 residues. With V trimmed by 5 bases and J by 8 bases, 15 bases remained unmatched. Germline values: CDR1 SGHNT, CDR2 YYREEE (reference sequence). Here the CDR3 reads CASSNVPTGFGEKLFF. CDR3 coding DNA: TGTGCCAGCAGTAATGTCCCGACAGGGTTTGGCGAAAAACTGTTTTTT.

The J gene is TRBJ1-3, the V gene TRBV9; D unresolved. Looked up from germline, CDR1 is SGDLS and CDR2 is YYNGEE. The CDR3 length is 17 residues. V lost 0 bases, J lost 4 bases, and 17 bases lay in between. This CDR3 reads CASSVDPPLGVGNTIYF. The CDR3, as DNA: TGTGCCAGCAGCGTAGACCCCCCTCTCGGGGTAGGAAACACCATATATTTT.